The source of this TCR beta chain is a study of cytomegalovirus exposure and HLA in healthy donors. At the level of the study: Among about 179 million T cells, an earlier analysis found roughly 100 million unique TCR beta sequences.

Note on this clone: Its specificity is unknown.

Findings and caveats of the study: Relative to the 666-donor mean, N-insertions were reportedly fewer in an Asian-associated ancestry cluster in a later analysis.

Trimming at V came to 3 bases and at J to 0 bases, leaving 6 bases not matched to a gene. This CDR3 has 16 amino acids. In germline, CDR1 is MNHEY, CDR2 SMNVEV (reference sequence). Unrecorded immune exposure was likely among donors, who were nominally healthy when sampled. The PCR made use of 60 Vbeta and 13 Jbeta primers. Libraries were prepared by immunoSEQ multiplex PCR; TCRdb keeps only in-frame clonotypes and omits some of them. The profile shows about 180,000 clones, over 70% of them singletons. The clonotype was recovered from a male donor in good health and CMV-seronegative. The sample taken for sequencing was PBMCs. This chain connects TRBV27 to TRBJ1-2; 8 bases are shared with TRBD1. As DNA, the CDR3 is TGTGCCAGCAGTTTGACAGGGGCTGTAGCTAACTATGGCTACACCTTC. This sequence encodes CASSLTGAVANYGYTF.